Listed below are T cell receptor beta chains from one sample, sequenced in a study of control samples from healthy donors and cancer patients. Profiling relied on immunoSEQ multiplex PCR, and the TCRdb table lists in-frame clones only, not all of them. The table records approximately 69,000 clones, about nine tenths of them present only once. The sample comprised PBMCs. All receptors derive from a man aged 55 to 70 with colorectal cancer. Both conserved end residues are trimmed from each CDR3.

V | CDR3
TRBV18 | ASSPSGVDVTEAF
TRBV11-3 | ASSYGDRAEAF
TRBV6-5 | ASSPPTGELF
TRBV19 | ASSPGPANSPLH
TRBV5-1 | ASSLPRDPPRNEQF
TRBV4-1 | ASSQFSGGVGTGELF
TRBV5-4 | ASSRQGGSYEQY
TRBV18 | ASSPRSTSGELF
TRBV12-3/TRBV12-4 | ASSLQGYNEQF
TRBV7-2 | ASSLVRLDTQY
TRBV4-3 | ASSQEYSNTEAF
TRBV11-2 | ASSPSTGGYKAF
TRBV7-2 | ASSLWITTDNEQF
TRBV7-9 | ASSLEAGRVF
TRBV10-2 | ASSDFFGAPQTQY
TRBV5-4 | ASTLRGSSVYSGNTIY
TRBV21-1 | ASSTPRAGMTYEQY
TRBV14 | ASSQEDRAGYT
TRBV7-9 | ASSPAGTPLH
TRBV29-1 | SVGWGSNQPQH
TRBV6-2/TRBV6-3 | ASSQAGEQY
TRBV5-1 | ASSLGTSSYNEQF
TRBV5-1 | ASSLAWTGRFGITEAF
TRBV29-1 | SVEARGTGELF
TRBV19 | ASSISASETYEQY
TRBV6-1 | ASSEARNNQPQH
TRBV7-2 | ASSFQTGQGYEQY
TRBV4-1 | ASSQGGATIHYGYT
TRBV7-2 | ASSPTSSGGSTRTDTQY
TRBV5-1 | ASSLAPANTEAF
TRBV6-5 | ASSYSQGGNQPQH
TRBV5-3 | ARSRSGVVGEQY
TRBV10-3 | AISVGGGPYEQY
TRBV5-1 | ASSLAVGQPQH
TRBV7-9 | ASLIRVGGELF
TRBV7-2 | ASSSRTSGAYSYEQY
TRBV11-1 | ASSRDRVRSHEQY
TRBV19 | ASKGTGSYEQY
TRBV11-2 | ASSLFQRGNTGELF
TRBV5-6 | ASSFSDSYYGYT
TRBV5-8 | ASSLKGIYVGYT
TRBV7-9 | ASSALGGETQY
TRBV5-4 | ASSPRGETQY
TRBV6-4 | ASKTGTGSDTQY
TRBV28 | ASSFPWASGGQETQY
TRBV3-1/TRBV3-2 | ASSRTGGLGGANVLT
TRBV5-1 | ASSSRARDNEQF
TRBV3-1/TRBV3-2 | ASSQAVRNTEAF
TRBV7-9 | ASSPGTGNQPQH
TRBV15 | ATSRDQGEAF
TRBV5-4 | ASSSQGVDTGELF
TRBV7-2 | ASSRDINQPQH
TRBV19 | ASRDPGQSSYEQY
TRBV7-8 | ASSLAKTANTEAF